This is a list of T cell receptor beta chains from one sample in a study of T cell responses to AZD1222 COVID-19 vaccine. Some clones are missing from TCRdb's copy, which holds only in-frame ones; the method was immunoSEQ multiplex PCR. The data show around 110,000 clones, about 90% seen once. The material was peripheral blood, obtained on day 0 of AZD1222 vaccination. The receptors stem from an adult in good health. The CDR3 runs from the conserved cysteine through the conserved F or W. A D gene is named only where the DNA matches it firmly.

V,J,D,length,DNA,CDR3
TRBV6-5,TRBJ2-7,TRBD1,15,TGTGCCAGCAGTTACGCCCCGGACAGGGGCAACGAGCAGTACTTC,CASSYAPDRGNEQYF
TRBV11-2,TRBJ1-4,NA,17,TGTGCCAGCAGCTTGGACAGCACCTTACCCCCGAATGAAAAACTGTTTTTT,CASSLDSTLPPNEKLFF
TRBV3-1/TRBV3-2,TRBJ1-2,NA,16,TGTGCCAGCAGCCAAAAAGGGACCAGGGGTACTGGTGGCTACACCTTC,CASSQKGTRGTGGYTF
TRBV28,TRBJ1-2,NA,10,TGTGCCAGCAGTCGACAGGGCTACACCTTC,CASSRQGYTF
TRBV19,TRBJ1-2,NA,13,TGTGCCAGTAGTCCGTCCGGGAGGGGAGGCTACACCTTC,CASSPSGRGGYTF
TRBV27,TRBJ2-5,NA,15,TGTGCCAGCAGTTTATCCGGCAGGCCGGGGAAGACCCAGTACTTC,CASSLSGRPGKTQYF
TRBV3-1/TRBV3-2,TRBJ1-2,NA,13,TGTGCCAGCAGCGTTAGGGGTAGCGGTCTCTACACCTTC,CASSVRGSGLYTF
TRBV19,TRBJ1-1,NA,13,TGTGCCAGTAGGGAACAGGGACGCGGGGAAGCTTTCTTT,CASREQGRGEAFF
TRBV7-3,TRBJ2-3,NA,13,TGTGCCAGCAGCTTAAGGGGACCAGATACGCAGTATTTT,CASSLRGPDTQYF
TRBV18,TRBJ1-5,NA,17,TGTGCCAGCTCACCTCCCAGGGTTGGGCGCCAAAATCAGCCCCAGCATTTT,CASSPPRVGRQNQPQHF
TRBV27,TRBJ2-7,TRBD1,14,TGTGCCAGCTCGTCCAGGGACAGGGTGGGCGAGCAGTACTTC,CASSSRDRVGEQYF